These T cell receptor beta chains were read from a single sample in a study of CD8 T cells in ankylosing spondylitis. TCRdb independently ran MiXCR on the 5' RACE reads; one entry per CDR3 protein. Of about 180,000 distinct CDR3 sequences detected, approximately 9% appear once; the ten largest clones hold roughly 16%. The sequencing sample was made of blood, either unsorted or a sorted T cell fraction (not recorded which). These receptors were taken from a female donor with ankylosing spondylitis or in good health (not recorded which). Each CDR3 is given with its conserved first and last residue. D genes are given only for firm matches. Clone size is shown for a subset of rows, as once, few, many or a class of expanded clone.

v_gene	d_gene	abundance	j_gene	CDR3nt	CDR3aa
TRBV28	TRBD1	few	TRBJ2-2	TGTGCCAGCAGTCCTCACCCCGGGACAGGGAGTTGGGACGGGGAGCTGTTTTTT	CASSPHPGTGSWDGELFF
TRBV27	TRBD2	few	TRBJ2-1	TGTGCCAGCAGTTTATCGGCTAGCGGGGGTTCCTCCTACAATGAGCAGTTCTTC	CASSLSASGGSSYNEQFF
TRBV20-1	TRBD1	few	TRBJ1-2	TGCAGTGCAAGACAGGGGACAGACTATGGCTACACCTTC	CSARQGTDYGYTF
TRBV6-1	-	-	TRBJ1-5	TGTGCCAGCAGACCCAGGGTTTTCAATCAGCCCCAGCATTTT	CASRPRVFNQPQHF
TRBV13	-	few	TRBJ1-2	TGTGCCAGCAGCAACTTGGGGGATGGCTACACCTTC	CASSNLGDGYTF
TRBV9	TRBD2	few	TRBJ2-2	TGTGGGGGACTAATCACGAACACCGGGGAGCTGTTTTTT	CGGLITNTGELFF
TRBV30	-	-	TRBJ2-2	TGTGCCTGGAGTTTGGGCGGGGAGCTGTTTTTT	CAWSLGGELFF
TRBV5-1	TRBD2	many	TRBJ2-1	TGCGCCAGCAGCTTAGCGGGAGGCAATGAGCAGTTCTTC	CASSLAGGNEQFF
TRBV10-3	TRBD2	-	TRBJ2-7	TGTGCCATCAGTGGCCTAGCGGGAGATCAAGAGCAGTACTTC	CAISGLAGDQEQYF
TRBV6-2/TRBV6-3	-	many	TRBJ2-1	TGTGCCAGCAGCGGTGTATACAATGAGCAGTTCTTC	CASSGVYNEQFF
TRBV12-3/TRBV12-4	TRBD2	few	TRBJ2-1	TGTGCCAGCAGTTTAGAGCGCGGGAGGGCCAAAAGTTTGAATGAGCAGTTCTTC	CASSLERGRAKSLNEQFF
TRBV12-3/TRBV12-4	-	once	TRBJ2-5	TGTGCCAGCACCTCTAGAGACCGAGGGGAGACCCAGTACTTC	CASTSRDRGETQYF
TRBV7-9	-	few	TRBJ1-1	TGTGCCAGCAGCCCTACAGAATACACTGAAGCTTTCTTT	CASSPTEYTEAFF
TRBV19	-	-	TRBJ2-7	TGTGCCAGTAGTCCAGTAGCCTTAGTTTTCTACGAGCAGTACTTC	CASSPVALVFYEQYF